Each of the 6 T cell receptor beta chains below was sequenced from the same sample in a study of regulatory T cells in long-lasting Graves disease. Stated time point: newly diagnosed GD, antithyroid drugs for less than 3 months. The TCR library was made from RNA extracted from PBMCs. CDR3-region Arm-PCR and iRepertoire HTBI primers produced the TCR beta libraries. One entry per CDR3 protein, called by TCRdb with MiXCR from the multiplex PCR reads. The table has under 300,000 distinct CDR3 sequences, over 20% seen once. Sequenced material: peripheral blood mononuclear cells (PBMCs), taken at new diagnosis, from a patient treated with antithyroid drugs. The source of these receptors is a female donor with Graves disease.

This clonotype was detected ten times or more. V is TRBV6-1 and J is TRBJ2-5, with D perhaps TRBD1 or TRBD2 (5 bases each). Germline V lookup: CDR1 MNHNS, CDR2 SASEGT. V lost 7 bases to trimming and J lost 4 bases, with 13 bases between them. There are 13 residues in the CDR3. CDR3 sequence reads: CASIRDAGETQYF. CDR3 DNA: TGTGCCAGCATCCGGGACGCGGGAGAGACCCAGTACTTC.

This clonotype was detected a few times. A much larger clone is a single base away; this may be a read error. Given the absence of the conserved phenylalanine or tryptophan at the CDR3 end, a read error is likely. This chain uses TRBV24-1 with TRBJ2-3; TRBD1 agrees at 7 bases. Germline V lookup: CDR1 KGHDR, CDR2 SFDVKD. The V and J ends lost 4 bases and 2 bases, in that order; junction bases with no gene match: 5. The CDR3 loop spans 15 amino acids. CDR3 sequence (DNA): TGTGCCACCAGTGACCCGGGACAGAACACAGATACGCAGTATCTT. Translating it yields CATSDPGQNTDTQYL.

This clonotype was detected ten times or more. The V and J genes are TRBV2 and TRBJ1-6; D uncertain. CDR1 is SNHLY and CDR2 is FYNNEI in the germline V gene. CDR3 length: 15 amino acids. Trimming took 7 bases from V and 1 from J, leaving 11 bases between them. Written as DNA, the CDR3 is TGTGCCAGCAAGGCGAGTCAGTCCTATAATTCACCCCTCCACTTT. Protein sequence: CASKASQSYNSPLHF.

The chain couples TRBV6-5 to TRBJ1-1; 9 bases map to TRBD1. The germline CDR1 and CDR2 sequences are MNHEY and SVGAGI. The CDR3 is made up of 13 amino acids. V was clipped by 4 bases and J by 3 bases; unmatched bases: 0. CDR3 DNA: TGTGCCAGCAGTTGGACAGGGGACACTGAAGCTTTCTTT. Its translation: CASSWTGDTEAFF.

This clonotype was recorded many times. The chain combines TRBV10-2 with TRBJ1-1; 8 positions match TRBD1. The germline gives CDR1 WSHSY, CDR2 SAAADI. Losses at the gene ends were 0 bases for V and 4 bases for J; bases not matched to a gene: 10. The CDR3 extends over 17 amino acids. The CDR3 bases are TGCGCCAGCAGTGAGTCCACCGACAGGGGTGTTGTCACTGAAGCTTTCTTT. Residues: CASSESTDRGVVTEAFF.

This clonotype occurred many times. The J gene is TRBJ1-1, the V gene TRBV6-1; weak D call: TRBD1 (6 bases). Germline V gene sequence: CDR1 MNHNS, CDR2 SASEGT. CDR3 length equals 13 residues. Trimming took 8 bases from V and 1 from J, leaving 11 bases between them. The CDR3 region has the DNA TGTGCCAGCGAGAGGACAGAGAACACTGAAGCTTTCTTT. It codes for CASERTENTEAFF.